These T cell receptor beta chains were read from a single sample in a study of blood T cell repertoires in COVID-19. Here immunoSEQ multiplex PCR was the method, and the copy in TCRdb shows in-frame clones only, minus some. The sample records about 190,000 clones, roughly 80% being singletons. Sequencing was performed on peripheral blood. These receptors were taken from a man aged 30 to 45 with active or convalescent COVID-19. The CDR3 runs from the conserved cysteine through the conserved F or W. A D gene is named only where the DNA matches it firmly. Clone size appears in some rows only: once, few, many, or a class for an expanded clone.

v_call	d_call	clone_size	j_call	cdr3_nt	cdr3_aa
TRBV3-1/TRBV3-2	-	-	TRBJ2-2	TGTGCCAGCAGCCAAGGCTCCCAAAGGCGAGTGGGGCCGAACACCGGGGAGCTGTTTTTT	CASSQGSQRRVGPNTGELFF
TRBV19	-	-	TRBJ2-1	TGTGCCAGTAGTATACCCGGGACACCGTACAATGAGCAGTTCTTC	CASSIPGTPYNEQFF
TRBV2	TRBD2	-	TRBJ2-5	TGTGCCAGCACCCCAGAGTCCCCAGCGGGAGGGGAGACCCAGTACTTC	CASTPESPAGGETQYF
TRBV7-9	-	-	TRBJ2-3	TGTGCCAGCAGCACGACTGGTAGCGGATTCACAGATACGCAGTATTTT	CASSTTGSGFTDTQYF
TRBV19	TRBD2	-	TRBJ2-5	TGTGCCAGTAGTCCCGGGACTACCAACCAAGAGACCCAGTACTTC	CASSPGTTNQETQYF
TRBV6-5	-	once	TRBJ1-1	TGTGCCAGCAGTTACTGGAGGAACACTGAAGCTTTCTTT	CASSYWRNTEAFF
TRBV14	TRBD2	once	TRBJ2-7	TGTGCCAGCAGCCGTGGGACTAGCGGGTTTCTCTACGAGCAGTACTTC	CASSRGTSGFLYEQYF
TRBV11-2	-	-	TRBJ2-3	TGTGCCAGCAGCCATTACCGCGGGCCTCTATTAAGTAATGATACGCAGTATTTT	CASSHYRGPLLSNDTQYF
TRBV6-5	TRBD1	-	TRBJ1-2	TGTGCCAGCAGTTATTTTGCGACAGGGGGGAATGCAGGCTACACCTTC	CASSYFATGGNAGYTF
TRBV3-1/TRBV3-2	TRBD2	-	TRBJ2-2	TGTGCCAGCAGCCTAGCGTGGGCGGGAGCCGGGGAGCTGTTTTTT	CASSLAWAGAGELFF
TRBV7-2	TRBD1	-	TRBJ1-6	TGTGCCAGCAGCTTAAGGGGACAGGGCGTTTCACCCCTCCACTTT	CASSLRGQGVSPLHF
TRBV10-3	TRBD1	few	TRBJ2-3	TGTGCCATCAGCAGACAGGGGGGGGAAGGTACGCAGTATTTT	CAISRQGGEGTQYF
TRBV12-3/TRBV12-4	-	-	TRBJ1-2	TGTGCCAGCAGGATGGATAGCCCTTATGGCTACACCTTC	CASRMDSPYGYTF
TRBV6-6	TRBD1	-	TRBJ2-7	TGTGCCAGCAGTTACGGATCCGGGACAGGCCCCTACGAGCAGTACTTC	CASSYGSGTGPYEQYF
TRBV4-3	-	-	TRBJ2-1	TGCGCCAGCAGCCAAGATATCAGGGACTCCTACAATGAGCAGTTCTTC	CASSQDIRDSYNEQFF
TRBV19	-	-	TRBJ1-2	TGTGCCAGTAGGGAAGGGGCCACAGGCCAGCCCACCTTC	CASREGATGQPTF
TRBV28	TRBD1	-	TRBJ2-2	TGTGCCAGCAGTCCCTTTGGGACAGGGAACACCGGGGAGCTGTTTTTT	CASSPFGTGNTGELFF
TRBV10-1	TRBD2	few	TRBJ2-1	TGCGCCAGCAGTGAAGGGGCGGGAGAGGTTAATGAGCAGTTCTTC	CASSEGAGEVNEQFF
TRBV19	TRBD1	-	TRBJ2-1	TGTGCCAGTAGTATCCCCACAGGGGGCAATGAGCAGTTCTTC	CASSIPTGGNEQFF
TRBV7-9	-	-	TRBJ1-2	TGTGCCAGCAGCTTTCACAGGGCGGGTGGCTACACCTTC	CASSFHRAGGYTF
TRBV7-9	-	-	TRBJ2-2	TGTGCCAGCAGCTTAGCCGGCGGGGAGCTGTTTTTT	CASSLAGGELFF
TRBV10-3	TRBD1	-	TRBJ1-1	TGTGCCATCAGTGTGGGACAGGGGGGCACTGAAGCTTTCTTT	CAISVGQGGTEAFF
TRBV11-2	TRBD1	-	TRBJ2-7	TGTGCCAGCAGCTTAGATGCTACAGGGGGCTCCTACGAGCAGTACTTC	CASSLDATGGSYEQYF
TRBV2	-	-	TRBJ1-1	TGTGCCAGCAGCAACGGGATGAACACTGAAGCTTTCTTT	CASSNGMNTEAFF
TRBV6-1	-	once	TRBJ1-3	TGTGCCAGCAGTGAACGTTGGGGCAACACCATATATTTT	CASSERWGNTIYF
TRBV6-6	TRBD1	-	TRBJ2-5	TGTGCCAGCAGTTACTACTCGACAGGGGGCCAAGAGACCCAGTACTTC	CASSYYSTGGQETQYF
TRBV4-3	TRBD1	-	TRBJ1-6	TGCGCCAGCAGCCAAGCCATACAGGGGGGTAATTCACCCCTCCACTTT	CASSQAIQGGNSPLHF
TRBV25-1	-	-	TRBJ2-2	TGTGCCAGCAGTGGGCATAGCCGAAGGGGATGGACCGGGGAGCTGTTTTTT	CASSGHSRRGWTGELFF
TRBV19	-	-	TRBJ2-1	TGTGCCAGTAGTATCCGTCCTCAGAACAATGAGCAGTTCTTC	CASSIRPQNNEQFF
TRBV6-2/TRBV6-3	TRBD1	-	TRBJ1-2	TGTGCCAGCAGTACCCGGGACAGGACTGACTATGGCTACACCTTC	CASSTRDRTDYGYTF
TRBV7-2	-	-	TRBJ2-1	TGTGCCAGCAGCTTGGGGCTTCTGGCTTCAGATGAGCAGTTCTTC	CASSLGLLASDEQFF
TRBV2	-	-	TRBJ1-2	TGTGCCAGCAGGGTGGGCAGGGATCACTATGGCTACACCTTC	CASRVGRDHYGYTF
TRBV5-1	TRBD1	-	TRBJ2-2	TGCGCCAGCAGCTTGTGGGGACAGGGGAACACCGGGGAGCTGTTTTTT	CASSLWGQGNTGELFF
TRBV4-1	TRBD1	-	TRBJ1-2	TGCGCCAGCAGCCAAGGGACAGGGGATGGCTACACCTTC	CASSQGTGDGYTF
TRBV7-7	TRBD1	-	TRBJ2-2	TGTGCTAGCAGCTCCAGTCCCGGGACAGGCCCCTCCGGGGAGCTGTTTTTT	CASSSSPGTGPSGELFF
TRBV28	-	-	TRBJ1-4	TGTGCCAGCAGCCCCCACCAGGGGAATGAAAAACTGTTTTTT	CASSPHQGNEKLFF
TRBV19	TRBD1	-	TRBJ2-5	TGTGCCAGTAGTTTCGGACAGGGCATCACCCAAGAGACCCAGTACTTC	CASSFGQGITQETQYF
TRBV5-4	TRBD1	-	TRBJ2-3	TGTGCCAGCAGCTCGCGGACTGGACAGGGGAGGACAGATACGCAGTATTTT	CASSSRTGQGRTDTQYF
TRBV7-2	-	-	TRBJ2-1	TGTGCCAGCAGCTTAGCCGCCGGGACTTCCTACTACAATGAGCAGTTCTTC	CASSLAAGTSYYNEQFF
TRBV7-2	-	-	TRBJ2-6	TGTGCCAGCAGCTTCGCGGGACCCAGCTCTGGGGCCAACGTCCTGACTTTC	CASSFAGPSSGANVLTF
TRBV28	-	-	TRBJ1-5	TGTGCCAGCACTCCTCTCAATCAGCCCCAGCATTTT	CASTPLNQPQHF
TRBV9	-	-	TRBJ1-2	TGTGCCAGCAGCGTAAACCGTGCAGGCTATGGCTACACCTTC	CASSVNRAGYGYTF
TRBV4-1	-	-	TRBJ1-4	TGCGCCAGCAGCCAGACGGGAGGGAGGGAACGTCATAATGAAAAACTGTTTTTT	CASSQTGGRERHNEKLFF
TRBV6-4	-	-	TRBJ1-1	TGTGCCAGCAGCATCGACATGAACACTGAAGCTTTCTTT	CASSIDMNTEAFF
TRBV7-9	-	-	TRBJ2-1	TGTGCCAGCAGCTTAGCCTCTGTCTACAATGAGCAGTTCTTC	CASSLASVYNEQFF
TRBV18	TRBD1	-	TRBJ1-2	TGTGCCAGCTCACCGGCACAGGGGGATAACTATGGCTACACCTTC	CASSPAQGDNYGYTF
TRBV25-1	-	-	TRBJ2-2	TGTGCCAGCAGTGACAGGGCGGCGAACACCGGGGAGCTGTTTTTT	CASSDRAANTGELFF
TRBV6-5	TRBD2	-	TRBJ2-1	TGTGCCGGGACTAGCGGGGACTACAATGAGCAGTTCTTC	CAGTSGDYNEQFF
TRBV4-1	-	-	TRBJ1-5	TGCGCCAGCAGCCAAGCTGCGGGCGCCATCAATCAGCCCCAGCATTTT	CASSQAAGAINQPQHF
TRBV5-1	-	-	TRBJ2-5	TGCGCCAGCAGCTACTCAGGGGCCCAAGAGACCCAGTACTTC	CASSYSGAQETQYF
TRBV9	-	few	TRBJ2-7	TGTGCCAGCAGCCCCTCGACTAGTCCCCACGAGCAGTACTTC	CASSPSTSPHEQYF
TRBV7-9	TRBD2	-	TRBJ2-1	TGTGCCAGCAGCTTAGGACTAGCGGGAGTTGAGCAGTTCTTC	CASSLGLAGVEQFF
TRBV27	-	-	TRBJ2-7	TGTGCCAGCAGTTTATCGGGGGCTTTGGACGAGCAGTACTTC	CASSLSGALDEQYF
TRBV7-9	TRBD2	once	TRBJ2-5	TGTGCCAGCAGCTTAATGTCGGGGGGTAAACAAGAGACCCAGTACTTC	CASSLMSGGKQETQYF
TRBV28	-	-	TRBJ1-2	TGTGCCAGCAGTTTCGCGGGTTCAGGCGGCTACACCTTC	CASSFAGSGGYTF